The count of the clone carrying this T cell receptor beta chain is one. Its target is unknown. Clones were sequenced by immunoSEQ multiplex PCR, and TCRdb holds only the in-frame ones, with some missing. The profile shows 8,000 to 10,000 clones, 77% of them singletons. This sample was taken from a study of immune evolution from preneoplasia to lung adenocarcinoma. Study-level results: Later-stage lesions seemingly showed higher T cell density and diversity than normal lung. Highest clonality occurred in KRAS-mutant, not EGFR-mutant or double wild-type, nodules.

The CDR3 length is 17 residues. The junction had 7 bases not matched to a gene; V was cut back by 0 bases and J by 1 base. Germline V gives CDR1 LNHNV, CDR2 YYDKDF (reference sequence). V usage is TRBV15 and J usage is TRBJ2-7; the match to TRBD2 covers 9 bases. The sequence derives from a person aged 60-80 years with lung adenocarcinoma. Sequenced input: FFPE lung adenocarcinoma in situ tissue. This CDR3 is CATSRERRGGVSYEQYF. The CDR3 nucleotides are TGTGCCACCAGCAGAGAACGGCGGGGGGGAGTATCCTACGAGCAGTACTTC. Based on the CDR3 plus reference TRBV15 and TRBJ2-7, the full variable domain is DAMVIQNPRYQVTQFGKPVTLSCSQTLNHNVMYWYQQKSSQAPKLLFHYYDKDFNNEADTPDNFQSRRPNTSFCFLDIRSPGLGDTAMYLCATSRERRGGVSYEQYFGPGTRLTVT.